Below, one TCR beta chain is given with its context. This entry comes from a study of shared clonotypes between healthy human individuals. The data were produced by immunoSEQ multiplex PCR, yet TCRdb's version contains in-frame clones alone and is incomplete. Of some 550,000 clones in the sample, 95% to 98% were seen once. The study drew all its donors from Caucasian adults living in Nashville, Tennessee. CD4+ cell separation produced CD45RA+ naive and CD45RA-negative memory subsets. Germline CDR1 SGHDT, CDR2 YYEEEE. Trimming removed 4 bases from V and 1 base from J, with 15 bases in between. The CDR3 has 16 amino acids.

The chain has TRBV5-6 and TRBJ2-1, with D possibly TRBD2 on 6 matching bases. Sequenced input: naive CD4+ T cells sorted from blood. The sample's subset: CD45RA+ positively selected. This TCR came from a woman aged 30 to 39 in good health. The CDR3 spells CASSGDRDSSYNEQFF. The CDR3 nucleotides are TGTGCCAGCAGCGGGGATCGGGACTCATCCTACAATGAGCAGTTCTTC.